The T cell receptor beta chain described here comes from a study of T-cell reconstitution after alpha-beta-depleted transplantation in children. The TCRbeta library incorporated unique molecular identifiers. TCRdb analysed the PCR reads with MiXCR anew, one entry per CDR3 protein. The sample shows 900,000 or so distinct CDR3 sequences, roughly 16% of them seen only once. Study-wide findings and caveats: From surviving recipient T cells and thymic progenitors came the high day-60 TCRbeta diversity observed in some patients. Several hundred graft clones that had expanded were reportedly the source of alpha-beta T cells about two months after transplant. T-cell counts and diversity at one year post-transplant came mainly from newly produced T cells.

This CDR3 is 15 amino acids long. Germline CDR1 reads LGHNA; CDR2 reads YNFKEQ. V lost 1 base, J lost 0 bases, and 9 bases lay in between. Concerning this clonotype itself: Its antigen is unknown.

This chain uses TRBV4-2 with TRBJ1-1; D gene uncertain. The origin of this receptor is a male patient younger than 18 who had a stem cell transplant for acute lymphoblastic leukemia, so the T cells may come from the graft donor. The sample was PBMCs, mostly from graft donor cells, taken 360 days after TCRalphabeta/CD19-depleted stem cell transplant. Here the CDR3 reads CASSQVQTMNTEAFF. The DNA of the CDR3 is TGTGCCAGCAGCCAAGTTCAGACCATGAACACTGAAGCTTTCTTT.